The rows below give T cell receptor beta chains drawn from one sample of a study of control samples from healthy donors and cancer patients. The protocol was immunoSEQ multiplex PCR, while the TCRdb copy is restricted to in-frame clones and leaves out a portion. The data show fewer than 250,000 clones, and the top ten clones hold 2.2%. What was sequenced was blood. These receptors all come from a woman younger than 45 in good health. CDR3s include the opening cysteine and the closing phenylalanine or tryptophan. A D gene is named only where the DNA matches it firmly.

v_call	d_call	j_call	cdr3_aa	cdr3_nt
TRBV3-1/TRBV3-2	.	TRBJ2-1	CASSQGGTNYNEQFF	TGTGCCAGCAGCCAAGGAGGGACGAACTACAATGAGCAGTTCTTC
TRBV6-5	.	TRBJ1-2	CASILSRAFGGYTF	TGTGCCAGCATCCTGAGCCGTGCGTTCGGGGGCTACACCTTC
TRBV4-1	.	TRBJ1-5	CASSQSYPEVNNQPQHF	TGCGCCAGCAGCCAATCCTACCCAGAAGTTAACAATCAGCCCCAGCATTTT
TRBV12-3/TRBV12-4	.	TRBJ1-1	CASSFGPGEAFF	TGTGCCAGCAGTTTCGGGCCCGGGGAAGCTTTCTTT
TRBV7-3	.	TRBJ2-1	CASSLTGAREQFF	TGTGCCAGCAGCTTAACGGGGGCGCGCGAGCAGTTCTTC
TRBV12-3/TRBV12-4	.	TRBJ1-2	CASTLGDYGYTF	TGTGCCAGCACCCTGGGGGACTATGGCTACACCTTC
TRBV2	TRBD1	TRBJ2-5	CASSRQGPKETQYF	TGTGCCAGCAGTCGACAGGGTCCCAAGGAGACCCAGTACTTC
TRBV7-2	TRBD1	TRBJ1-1	CASSPYRDRGRHTEAFF	TGTGCCAGCAGCCCCTACCGGGACAGGGGGCGACATACTGAAGCTTTCTTT
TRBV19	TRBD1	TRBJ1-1	CATYTGDTEAFF	TGTGCCACCTACACAGGGGACACTGAAGCTTTCTTT
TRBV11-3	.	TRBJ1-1	CASSLDRGPRAEAFF	TGTGCCAGCAGCTTAGATCGGGGACCGCGGGCTGAAGCTTTCTTT
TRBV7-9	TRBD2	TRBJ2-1	CASSLVGTTPNEQFF	TGTGCCAGCAGCTTAGTGGGGACTACTCCTAATGAGCAGTTCTTC
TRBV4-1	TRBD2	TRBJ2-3	CASSQLPGGARKDTQYF	TGCGCCAGCAGCCAACTCCCGGGGGGGGCGCGTAAAGATACGCAGTATTTT
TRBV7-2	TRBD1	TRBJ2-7	CASSADRGGYEQYF	TGTGCCAGCAGCGCCGACAGGGGCGGCTACGAGCAGTACTTC
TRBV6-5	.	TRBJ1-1	CASSRGSVYTEAFF	TGTGCCAGCAGCCGGGGCTCAGTTTACACTGAAGCTTTCTTT
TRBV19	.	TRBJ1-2	CASSIVEGLGYGYTF	TGTGCCAGTAGTATCGTTGAGGGGCTGGGATATGGCTACACCTTC
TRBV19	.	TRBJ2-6	CASNDGRGGANVLTF	TGTGCCAGTAATGACGGTCGGGGGGGGGCCAACGTCCTGACTTTC
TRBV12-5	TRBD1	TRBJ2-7	CASGLTPGTGLSYEQYF	TGTGCTAGTGGTCTTACTCCCGGGACAGGGCTCTCCTACGAGCAGTACTTC
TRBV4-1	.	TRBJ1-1	CASSQSPGSRNTEAFF	TGCGCCAGCAGCCAATCGCCGGGGTCCCGTAACACTGAAGCTTTCTTT
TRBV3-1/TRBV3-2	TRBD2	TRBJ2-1	CASSQGLAGVKGEQFF	TGTGCCAGCAGCCAAGGACTAGCGGGGGTTAAAGGTGAGCAGTTCTTC
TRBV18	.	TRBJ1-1	CASSLKQGGYPSNTEAFF	TGTGCCAGCTCACTTAAACAGGGAGGCTACCCCTCGAACACTGAAGCTTTCTTT
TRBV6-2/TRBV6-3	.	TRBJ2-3	CASSDRTSTDTQYF	TGTGCCAGCAGTGATAGGACTTCCACAGATACGCAGTATTTT
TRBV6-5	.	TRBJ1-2	CASMAGTSYGYTF	TGTGCCAGCATGGCCGGGACCAGCTATGGCTACACCTTC